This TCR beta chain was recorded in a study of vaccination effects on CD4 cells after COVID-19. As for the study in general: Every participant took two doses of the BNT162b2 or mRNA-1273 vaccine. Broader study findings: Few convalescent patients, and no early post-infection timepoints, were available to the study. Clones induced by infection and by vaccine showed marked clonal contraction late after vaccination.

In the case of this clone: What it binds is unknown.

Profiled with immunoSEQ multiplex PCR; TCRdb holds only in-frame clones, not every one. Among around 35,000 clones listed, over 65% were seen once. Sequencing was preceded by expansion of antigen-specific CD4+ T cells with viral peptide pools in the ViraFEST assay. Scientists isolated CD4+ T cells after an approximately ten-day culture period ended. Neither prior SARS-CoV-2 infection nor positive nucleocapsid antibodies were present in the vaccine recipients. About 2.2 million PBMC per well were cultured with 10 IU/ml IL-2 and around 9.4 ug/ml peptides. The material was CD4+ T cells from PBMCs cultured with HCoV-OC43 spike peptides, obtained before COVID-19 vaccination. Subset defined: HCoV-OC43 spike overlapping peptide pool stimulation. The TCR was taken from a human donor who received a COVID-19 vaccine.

The CDR3 coding sequence is TGTGCCAGCAATATACCGCCTAACTATGGCTACACCTTC. This sequence encodes CASNIPPNYGYTF. This rearrangement joins TRBV6-5 to TRBJ1-2; no clear D. CDR3 length equals 13 residues. With 7 bases removed from V and 0 bases from J, the gap between germline ends came to 9 bases. Germline assignment: CDR1 MNHEY and CDR2 SVGAGI.